These T cell receptor beta chains were read from a single sample in a study of shared clonotypes between healthy human individuals. Repertoires were generated with immunoSEQ multiplex PCR, while TCRdb's copy carries only in-frame clones and drops some. This sample has about 2.1 million clones, with about 94% found just once. The material sequenced was naive CD8+ T cells from PBMCs. The origin of the receptors is a man aged 18 to 29 in good health. Some clones in this sample may be carry-over from other donors' samples. Both conserved end residues are part of each CDR3. D genes are given only for firm matches. Where a row states a size, it is once, few, many or the class of an expanded clone; other rows omit it.

CDR3 length	clone size	V gene	D gene	J gene	CDR3 protein	CDR3 DNA
12	-	TRBV27	-	TRBJ2-7	CASSLPSYEQYF	TGTGCCAGCAGTTTACCTTCCTACGAGCAGTACTTC
15	-	TRBV7-9	-	TRBJ1-5	CASSLDRGLGQPQHF	TGTGCCAGCAGCTTAGATCGAGGGTTAGGTCAGCCCCAGCATTTT
14	-	TRBV5-8	-	TRBJ1-1	CASSLKVRGTEAFF	TGTGCCAGCAGCTTAAAAGTCAGGGGCACTGAAGCTTTCTTT
15	-	TRBV2	-	TRBJ2-1	CASSEETASYNEQFF	TGTGCCAGCAGTGAAGAGACAGCCTCCTACAATGAGCAGTTCTTC
13	-	TRBV30	-	TRBJ2-2	CAWAYTTTGELFF	TGTGCCTGGGCATATACAACAACCGGGGAGCTGTTTTTT
14	-	TRBV5-6	-	TRBJ1-1	CASSLTGSRAEAFF	TGTGCCAGCAGCTTGACAGGTTCCCGGGCTGAAGCTTTCTTT
15	-	TRBV30	-	TRBJ1-2	CAWSTYTGWRDGYTF	TGTGCCTGGAGCACCTATACAGGGTGGCGGGATGGCTACACCTTC
11	few	TRBV30	-	TRBJ1-1	CAWSTGTEAFF	TGTGCCTGGAGTACCGGGACTGAAGCTTTCTTT
13	once	TRBV27	-	TRBJ1-5	CASSLSPFPPQHF	TGTGCCAGCAGTTTATCCCCTTTCCCACCCCAGCATTTT
13	few	TRBV28	-	TRBJ1-1	CASSFFRAAEAFF	TGTGCCAGCAGTTTCTTTCGTGCAGCTGAAGCTTTCTTT
16	-	TRBV27	-	TRBJ2-7	CASSPWDPEGFYEQYF	TGTGCCAGCAGTCCCTGGGACCCTGAGGGATTTTACGAGCAGTACTTC
14	-	TRBV6-5	-	TRBJ2-1	CASSWGNPLNEQFF	TGTGCCAGCAGTTGGGGCAACCCTCTCAATGAGCAGTTCTTC
15	-	TRBV27	TRBD1	TRBJ1-2	CASSPRQGANYGYTF	TGTGCCAGCAGTCCGCGACAGGGGGCGAACTATGGCTACACCTTC
15	-	TRBV5-6	TRBD2	TRBJ2-3	CASSEGSGSIDTQYF	TGTGCCAGCAGTGAGGGGAGCGGGAGCATAGATACGCAGTATTTT
15	-	TRBV29-1	-	TRBJ2-1	CSVRSWGGTYNEQFF	TGCAGCGTTCGAAGTTGGGGGGGCACCTACAATGAGCAGTTCTTC
17	-	TRBV5-6	TRBD2	TRBJ2-2	CASSDRTSGSSTGELFF	TGTGCCAGCAGCGACCGGACTAGCGGGAGTTCCACCGGGGAGCTGTTTTTT
16	-	TRBV28	TRBD2	TRBJ2-1	CASRTEGLAAYNEQFF	TGTGCCAGCAGGACCGAAGGACTAGCGGCATACAATGAGCAGTTCTTC
13	-	TRBV28	TRBD2	TRBJ2-7	CASSFGTTYEQYF	TGTGCCAGCAGTTTCGGGACTACCTACGAGCAGTACTTC
15	-	TRBV7-2	-	TRBJ2-1	CASSLVGGVFDEQFF	TGTGCCAGCAGCTTAGTTGGGGGAGTCTTCGATGAGCAGTTCTTC
12	once	TRBV2	-	TRBJ2-7	CASKGRWDEQYF	TGTGCCAGCAAGGGACGGTGGGACGAGCAGTACTTC
16	-	TRBV4-1	-	TRBJ2-1	CASSQEVGVVQNEQFF	TGCGCCAGCAGCCAAGAAGTGGGGGTGGTCCAAAATGAGCAGTTCTTC
17	-	TRBV6-1	-	TRBJ2-7	CASSELPTGISSYEQYF	TGTGCCAGCAGTGAACTTCCCACAGGGATTAGCTCCTACGAGCAGTACTTC
14	-	TRBV29-1	-	TRBJ1-2	CSVEGTLTNYGYTF	TGCAGCGTTGAAGGGACACTTACTAACTATGGCTACACCTTC
15	-	TRBV27	-	TRBJ1-2	CASSPPATGPKGYTF	TGTGCCAGCAGTCCCCCGGCAACAGGCCCCAAGGGCTACACCTTC